This T cell receptor beta chain came from a study of identical twins. Findings of the study overall: Beta out-of-frame sequences showed weaker excess twin sharing. Beta clonotypes that were abundant in cord blood contained fewer insertions, a pattern absent from memory repertoires.

This CDR3 comprises 13 residues. V was clipped by 2 bases and J by 9 bases, with 11 bases between them. This clonotype has more than one count but fewer than ten. Its antigen is not identified. TCRdb independently ran MiXCR on the 5' RACE reads; one entry per CDR3 protein. The sample lists 350,000 to 500,000 distinct CDR3 sequences, roughly 20% occurring once. The receptor was derived from a man aged 50-60 years in good health. The sequenced material came from naive T cells sorted from blood. The chain couples TRBV12-3 or TRBV12-4 to TRBJ2-1; the D is unclear. The CDR3 protein is CASSLIRMGEQFF. Here the CDR3 DNA reads TGTGCCAGCAGTTTAATCCGGATGGGTGAGCAGTTCTTC.